Below, one T cell receptor beta chain is given with its context. The sample comes from a study of blood T cell repertoires in COVID-19. About the research overall: Samples taken during acute and convalescent COVID-19 were collected in the United States, Italy and Spain. In each case, the material was cDNA or gDNA derived from T cells, B-cell-depleted T cells, or PBMCs.

Under the authors' procedure: From reference gene primer amplification, estimates of nucleated cell counts were derived. Here immunoSEQ multiplex PCR was the method, and the copy in TCRdb shows in-frame clones only, minus some. From that table come the V and J calls and clone size; the DNA was used to work out D and trimming. Found here are some 50,000 clones, around nine tenths of them singletons; the top ten hold approximately 3.5%. This CDR3 comprises 14 residues. Trimming cost V 3 bases and J 4 bases, with 7 bases left between them. Per the germline V gene, CDR1 is LGHNA and CDR2 is YSLEER. What was sequenced was peripheral blood. This TCR derives from a human donor in a cohort sampled during active COVID-19. The V gene is TRBV4-3, the J gene TRBJ1-6, with D possibly matching TRBD1 (6 bases). CDR3 loop: CASSQDSYNSPLHF. CDR3 in DNA: TGCGCCAGCAGCCAGGACAGTTATAATTCACCCCTCCACTTT.